The next 24 T cell receptor beta chains were all read from a single sample in a study of sequential checkpoint blockade in melanoma. Documented treatment: randomized to nivolumab then ipilimumab (arm A) or the reverse (arm B). The assay was immunoSEQ multiplex PCR, and TCRdb's table has in-frame clones only and misses some. Among 15,000 to 20,000 clones listed, roughly 72% were seen once. The specimen comprised CD8+ T cells sorted from blood (inferred from file names), sampled from a patient given nivolumab and ipilimumab in sequence. The receptors originated from a human donor with melanoma.

The rearrangement joins TRBV7-8 to TRBJ1-2; a weak D match, TRBD1 (6 bases). The CDR3 sequence is 14 residues long. The germline V and J ends were trimmed by 5 bases and 0 bases, with 10 bases remaining between them. Germline lookup yields CDR1 SGHVS and CDR2 FQNEAQ. The DNA of the CDR3 is TGTGCCAGCAGCCCCCGGACAGCTAACTATGGCTACACCTTC. It translates to CASSPRTANYGYTF.

The rearrangement uses TRBV9 and TRBJ2-5; 9 bases are shared with TRBD1. Losses at the gene ends were 4 bases for V and 5 bases for J; bases not matched to a gene: 6. Germline V gives CDR1 SGDLS, CDR2 YYNGEE. CDR3 size: 14 residues. The CDR3 spells CASSPDRGRETQYF. CDR3 DNA sequence: TGTGCCAGCAGCCCGGACAGGGGTCGGGAGACCCAGTACTTC.

V gene TRBV9 combines with J gene TRBJ1-2; D remains ambiguous. Trimming left V 1 base short and J 6 bases short, with 10 bases between. The CDR3 length is 13 residues. The V gene's germline CDR1 is SGDLS and CDR2 YYNGEE. For the CDR3, the DNA is TGTGCCAGCAGCGTATTCGCCTCGGATGGCTACACCTTC. As protein: CASSVFASDGYTF. Variable domain in full (rest from reference TRBV9 and TRBJ1-2): DSGVTQTPKHLITATGQRVTLRCSPRSGDLSVYWYQQSLDQGLQFLIQYYNGEERAKGNILERFSAQQFPDLHSELNLSSLELGDSALYFCASSVFASDGYTFGSGTRLTVV.

The rearrangement uses TRBV5-5 and TRBJ1-2; D is uncertain. The CDR3 has 15 residues. V dropped 4 bases and J dropped 4 bases, with 17 bases sitting between them. Germline V gene data show CDR1 as SGHKS and CDR2 as YYEKEE (reference sequence). CDR3 sequence reads: CASSPLNTGVYGYTF. Written as DNA, the CDR3 is TGTGCCAGCAGCCCCCTCAACACGGGAGTCTATGGCTACACCTTC.

The V call is TRBV5-4, the J call TRBJ2-7, with TRBD2 matching 7 bases. Per germline, CDR1 SGHNT and CDR2 YYREEE (reference sequence). The J segment lost 1 base and the V segment lost 2 bases, leaving 9 bases of the junction unmatched. The CDR3 runs to 16 residues. The CDR3 reads CASSFGAGAVSYEQYF. CDR3 bases: TGTGCCAGCAGCTTTGGGGCGGGAGCGGTTTCCTACGAGCAGTACTTC.

V is TRBV5-5 and J is TRBJ2-7; D not certain. Germline V lookup: CDR1 SGHKS, CDR2 YYEKEE (reference sequence). The CDR3 has 12 residues. The V gene lost 4 bases and the J gene lost 6 bases, with 11 bases spanning the gap. In nucleotides, the CDR3 is TGTGCCAGCAGCCCACACCTCTCCGAGCAGTACTTC. Its protein is CASSPHLSEQYF.

This clone came up a few times. The chain links TRBV5-3 to TRBJ1-2; D may be TRBD1 (6 bases). TRBV5-3 is sorted into the ORF group, with uncertain function. The length of the CDR3 is 14 residues. Trimming cost V 8 bases and J 4 bases, with 18 bases left between them. The CDR3 nucleotides are TGTGCCAGCATCATCAGGGGAGTTGGCTATGGCTACACCTTC. This encodes CASIIRGVGYGYTF.

This clone turned up a few times. J is TRBJ1-5 and V is TRBV28, with TRBD1 as a possible D gene (5 bases). V lost 6 bases and J lost 6, with 15 bases in between. The CDR3 is 14 amino acids. Germline CDR1 reads MDHEN; CDR2 reads SYDVKM. This CDR3 is CASSQVGGVQPQHF. CDR3 coding DNA: TGTGCCAGCAGCCAAGTGGGGGGTGTTCAGCCCCAGCATTTT.

By sample share, this clone is large. This sequence joins TRBV19 and TRBJ1-2; D is ambiguous. Germline V gene data show CDR1 as LNHDA and CDR2 as SQIVND (reference sequence). The CDR3 is made up of 13 amino acids. V was trimmed by 5 bases and J by 2 bases, leaving 9 bases between them. The CDR3 loop reads CASSEEPNYGYTF. CDR3 nucleotide sequence: TGTGCCAGTAGTGAGGAACCGAACTATGGCTACACCTTC.

This clone came up a few times. The V gene is TRBV7-8, the J gene TRBJ2-4; the match to TRBD2 covers 10 bases. The CDR3 totals 13 residues. Germline loops: CDR1 SGHVS, CDR2 FQNEAQ. The ends lost 2 bases at V and 10 bases at J; junction bases unmatched: 2. Written as DNA, the CDR3 is TGTGCCAGCAGCTTAAGCGGGGGGGGGATTCAGTACTTC. Encoded protein: CASSLSGGGIQYF.

This clone was observed a few times. V and J are TRBV28 and TRBJ1-3, with TRBD1 matching 7 bases. Germline V CDR1 and CDR2: MDHEN, SYDVKM. V dropped 7 bases and J dropped 4; count of bases not matched to a gene: 4. The CDR3 runs to 13 residues. The CDR3 sequence: CASTRQGGNTIYF. The CDR3 DNA reads TGTGCCAGCACCAGACAGGGAGGAAACACCATATATTTT. The whole variable domain, remainder taken from reference TRBV28 and TRBJ1-3, is DVKVTQSSRYLVKRTGEKVFLECVQDMDHENMFWYRQDPGLGLRLIYFSYDVKMKEKGDIPEGYSVSREKKERFSLILESASTNQTSMYLCASTRQGGNTIYFGEGSWLTVV.

V usage is TRBV19 and J usage is TRBJ2-7, with D perhaps TRBD2 (6 bases). Trimming left V 8 bases short and J 0 bases short, with 11 bases between. CDR1 is LNHDA and CDR2 is SQIVND in the germline V gene (reference sequence). CDR3 size: 13 residues. The CDR3 coding sequence is TGTGCCAGTGGGACTGACCTCTCCTACGAGCAGTACTTC. Translation: CASGTDLSYEQYF.

The rearrangement uses TRBV9 and TRBJ2-3; 7 bases fit TRBD2. The length of the CDR3 is 17 residues. Germline V lookup: CDR1 SGDLS, CDR2 YYNGEE. Trimming cost V 4 bases and J 2 bases; bases outside gene matches: 13. The CDR3: CASSPRGAGTLTDTQYF. The DNA for the CDR3 is TGTGCCAGCAGCCCCCGGGGAGCGGGGACTCTCACAGATACGCAGTATTTT.

This chain links TRBV7-2 with TRBJ1-1; 7 bases align to TRBD1. CDR1 is SGHTA, CDR2 FQGNSA, per germline. This CDR3 region has 14 residues. The ends lost 6 bases at V and 3 bases at J; junction bases unmatched: 7. CDR3 sequence (DNA): TGTGCCAGCAGACTCAGGGGGATTTACACTGAAGCTTTCTTT. Translation: CASRLRGIYTEAFF.

Details on this clone: Distinct nucleotide sequences in the sample also encode this CDR3. The genes are TRBV6-1 and TRBJ1-2, with 7 bases that match TRBD1. J gave up 8 bases and V 6 bases, and 3 bases lay outside the gene matches. There are 11 residues in the CDR3. Looked up from germline, CDR1 is MNHNS and CDR2 is SASEGT. Here the CDR3 reads CASRQGQGYTF. The CDR3 region has the DNA TGTGCCAGCAGACAGGGGCAGGGCTACACCTTC.

This chain links TRBV19 with TRBJ2-7; 8 bases line up with TRBD1. This CDR3 has 13 amino acids. In germline, CDR1 is LNHDA, CDR2 SQIVND (reference sequence). The junction had 7 bases not matched to a gene; V was cut back by 3 bases and J by 9 bases. The CDR3, as DNA: TGTGCCAGTAGTATGGCGGTACAGGGGGTGCAGTACTTC. This encodes CASSMAVQGVQYF.

The chain recombines TRBV11-1 with TRBJ1-2, with D unresolved. The V gene's germline CDR1 is SGHAT and CDR2 FQDESV (reference sequence). The V and J ends lost 2 bases and 2 bases respectively, with 6 bases between them. The CDR3 sequence is 13 residues long. CDR3 DNA: TGTGCCAGCAGCTTACACAAAAACTATGGCTACACCTTC. Residues: CASSLHKNYGYTF.

V usage is TRBV7-9 and J usage is TRBJ1-4; D is perhaps TRBD1 (6 bases). The ends were cut back, 5 bases at V and 7 bases at J, with 17 bases in the middle. The length of the CDR3 is 15 residues. Germline V CDR1 and CDR2: SEHNR, FQNEAQ (reference sequence). The CDR3 nucleotides read TGTGCCAGCAGCGCGAAACAGGGAATAGGTGAAAAACTGTTTTTT. Its translation: CASSAKQGIGEKLFF.

The V and J genes are TRBV2 and TRBJ1-4, with 8 bases matching TRBD1. The germline CDR1 and CDR2 sequences are SNHLY and FYNNEI. With V trimmed by 5 bases and J by 6 bases, 8 bases remained unmatched. CDR3 length: 15 residues. CDR3 sequence: CASSPRTGTYEKLFF. CDR3 DNA sequence: TGTGCCAGCAGTCCGAGGACAGGGACCTATGAAAAACTGTTTTTT.

The rearrangement joins TRBV6-5 to TRBJ2-7; 7 bases fit TRBD1. The CDR3 loop spans 13 amino acids. Losses at the gene ends were 6 bases for V and 5 bases for J; bases not matched to a gene: 7. CDR1 and CDR2 from the germline V gene are MNHEY and SVGAGI. The CDR3 nucleotides read TGTGCCAGCAGACCCCCGACAGGGAACGAGCAGTACTTC. As protein: CASRPPTGNEQYF.

This clone was seen a single time. This chain joins TRBV5-1 and TRBJ2-7, with a tentative D call TRBD1 (5 bases). V lost 1 base and J 6 bases, leaving 17 bases between the germline ends. Looked up from germline, CDR1 is SGHRS and CDR2 is YFSETQ. The CDR3 covers 15 residues. CDR3 coding DNA: TGCGCCAGCAGCTTGAGGGGCAGCACAGGTAGCGAGCAGTACTTC. It yields the protein CASSLRGSTGSEQYF.

This clone was observed once. This sequence joins TRBV7-3 and TRBJ1-3; TRBD1 matches at 7 bases. This CDR3 has 17 residues. Germline V gives CDR1 SGHTA, CDR2 FQGTGA. The J segment lost 0 bases and the V segment lost 2 bases, leaving 7 bases of the junction unmatched. CDR3 DNA sequence: TGTGCCAGCAGCTTACCCCGGGACAGCATCTCTGGAAACACCATATATTTT. Its translation is CASSLPRDSISGNTIYF.

This chain joins TRBV10-3 and TRBJ1-2; D may be TRBD1 (5 bases). The ends were cut back, 5 bases at V and 7 bases at J, with 29 bases in the middle. CDR3 length equals 18 residues. Germline CDR1 ENHRY, CDR2 SYGVKD. The CDR3 coding sequence is TGTGCCATCAGTACACAGGAGGCTGGAGAGGGAGGAATTTTTGGCTACACCTTC. Residues: CAISTQEAGEGGIFGYTF.

This clone was detected many times. V usage is TRBV5-8 and J usage is TRBJ1-5; 7 bases line up with TRBD1. Germline V gives CDR1 SGHTS, CDR2 YDEGEE. V was pared by 4 bases and J by 1 base, with 5 bases of the junction left unmatched. The length of the CDR3 is 15 residues. CDR3 nucleotides: TGTGCCAGCAGCCTGGGACAGCGAAGCAATCAGCCCCAGCATTTT. It codes for CASSLGQRSNQPQHF.